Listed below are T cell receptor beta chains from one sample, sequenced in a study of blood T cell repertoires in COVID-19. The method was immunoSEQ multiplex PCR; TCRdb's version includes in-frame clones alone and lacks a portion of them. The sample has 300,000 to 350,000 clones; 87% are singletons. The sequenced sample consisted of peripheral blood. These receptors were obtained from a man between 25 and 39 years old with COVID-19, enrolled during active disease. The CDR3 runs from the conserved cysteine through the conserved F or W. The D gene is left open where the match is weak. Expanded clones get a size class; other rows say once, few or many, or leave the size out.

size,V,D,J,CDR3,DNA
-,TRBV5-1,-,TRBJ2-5,CASSLGGQETQYF,TGCGCCAGCAGCTTGGGCGGGCAAGAGACCCAGTACTTC
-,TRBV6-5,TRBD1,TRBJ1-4,CASSYSGTAREKLFF,TGTGCCAGCAGTTATTCGGGGACAGCCCGTGAAAAACTGTTTTTT
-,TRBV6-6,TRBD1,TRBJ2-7,CASSFSTGVVYEQYF,TGTGCCAGCAGTTTCTCGACAGGGGTAGTCTACGAGCAGTACTTC
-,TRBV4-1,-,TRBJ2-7,CASSQPGQSSYEQYF,TGCGCCAGCAGCCAACCGGGACAAAGCTCCTACGAGCAGTACTTC
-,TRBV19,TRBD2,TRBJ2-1,CASDSGRGTYNEQFF,TGTGCCAGTGATAGCGGGAGGGGCACCTACAATGAGCAGTTCTTC
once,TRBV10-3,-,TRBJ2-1,CAISEHGNEQFF,TGTGCCATCAGTGAACATGGTAATGAGCAGTTCTTC
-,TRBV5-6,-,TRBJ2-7,CASSWGTTYEQYF,TGTGCCAGCAGCTGGGGGACAACATACGAGCAGTACTTC
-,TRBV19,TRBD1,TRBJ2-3,CASGDRVGTDTQYF,TGTGCCAGCGGGGACAGGGTGGGTACAGATACGCAGTATTTT
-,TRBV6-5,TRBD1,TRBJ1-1,CASSYGAGGAGAEAFF,TGTGCCAGCAGTTACGGCGCAGGGGGCGCAGGTGCTGAAGCTTTCTTT
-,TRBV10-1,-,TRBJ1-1,CASSPGGSTEAFF,TGCGCCAGCAGTCCTGGAGGGAGCACTGAAGCTTTCTTT
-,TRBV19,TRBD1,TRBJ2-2,CASKVGPRQGNANTGELFF,TGTGCCAGCAAAGTAGGCCCGAGACAGGGGAACGCGAACACCGGGGAGCTGTTTTTT
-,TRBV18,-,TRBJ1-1,CASTSTQGIGTEAFF,TGTGCCAGTACAAGCACCCAGGGAATAGGGACTGAAGCTTTCTTT
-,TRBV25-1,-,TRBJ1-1,CASQQGAEAFF,TGTGCCAGCCAACAGGGCGCTGAAGCTTTCTTT
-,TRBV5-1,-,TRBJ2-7,CASSLYGNSYEQYF,TGCGCCAGCAGCTTGTACGGGAACTCCTACGAGCAGTACTTC
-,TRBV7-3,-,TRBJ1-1,CASSPTGDRRAEAFF,TGTGCCAGCAGCCCCACGGGGGACCGCCGTGCTGAAGCTTTCTTT
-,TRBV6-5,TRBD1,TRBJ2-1,CASRRTGSLEQFF,TGTGCCAGCAGACGGACAGGGTCATTAGAGCAGTTCTTC
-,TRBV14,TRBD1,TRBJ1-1,CASSPTRGTGITEAFF,TGTGCCAGCAGCCCGACGAGGGGGACAGGGATAACTGAAGCTTTCTTT
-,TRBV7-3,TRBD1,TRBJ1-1,CASSLITGTENTEAFF,TGTGCCAGCAGCTTAATAACCGGGACAGAGAACACTGAAGCTTTCTTT
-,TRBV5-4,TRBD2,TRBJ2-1,CASSGPGLAGGPIEYNEQFF,TGTGCCAGCAGCGGACCGGGACTAGCGGGAGGGCCGATTGAGTACAATGAGCAGTTCTTC
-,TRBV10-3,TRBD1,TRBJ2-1,CAISERGGDYNEQFF,TGTGCCATCAGTGAACGAGGGGGCGATTACAATGAGCAGTTCTTC
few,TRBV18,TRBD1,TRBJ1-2,CASSGQGIYPRHGYTF,TGTGCCAGCTCCGGACAGGGGATTTATCCTCGACATGGCTACACCTTC
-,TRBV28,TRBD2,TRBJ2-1,CASSLAGGGNEQFF,TGTGCCAGCAGTTTAGCGGGAGGTGGGAATGAGCAGTTCTTC
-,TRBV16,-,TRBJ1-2,CASSQPGYPALNYGYTF,TGTGCCAGCAGCCAACCGGGATACCCAGCCCTTAACTATGGCTACACCTTC
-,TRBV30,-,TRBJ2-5,CAWRDEKLENGETQYF,TGTGCCTGGAGGGATGAAAAACTAGAGAACGGGGAGACCCAGTACTTC
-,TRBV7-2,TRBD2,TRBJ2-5,CASSLAAAGGRETQYF,TGTGCCAGCAGCTTAGCGGCAGCGGGAGGTCGAGAGACCCAGTACTTC
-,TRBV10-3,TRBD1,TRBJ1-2,CAIRPTGEGNYGYTF,TGTGCCATCCGCCCGACAGGGGAGGGCAACTATGGCTACACCTTC
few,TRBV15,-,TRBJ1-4,CATSRVPVGATNEKLFF,TGTGCCACCAGCAGAGTCCCGGTAGGGGCAACTAATGAAAAACTGTTTTTT
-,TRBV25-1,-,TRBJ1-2,CASSDHRGYYTF,TGTGCCAGCAGTGATCATCGGGGATACTACACCTTC
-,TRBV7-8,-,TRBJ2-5,CASSFRGNMETQYF,TGTGCCAGCAGCTTCAGGGGAAATATGGAGACCCAGTACTTC
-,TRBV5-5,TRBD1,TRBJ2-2,CASSSGTGWNTGELFF,TGTGCCAGCAGCTCCGGGACAGGGTGGAACACCGGGGAGCTGTTTTTT
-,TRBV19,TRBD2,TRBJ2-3,CASKERGSTDTQYF,TGTGCCAGTAAGGAGCGGGGCAGCACAGATACGCAGTATTTT